What follows are 10 T cell receptor beta chains derived from one specimen sequenced in a study of T cell responses to AZD1222 COVID-19 vaccine. Data came from immunoSEQ multiplex PCR; TCRdb stores just in-frame clones and leaves some out. The table records roughly 200,000 clones, 85% to 95% of them present only once. Material: peripheral blood, obtained 28 days after the second dose of the MenACWY control vaccine. These receptors came from an adult who received the MenACWY meningococcal vaccine as a control.

The V and J genes are TRBV6-5 and TRBJ1-2; D not resolved. This CDR3 is 13 amino acids long. Germline-derived CDR1 and CDR2 are MNHEY and SVGAGI. Trimming removed 4 bases at V and 4 bases at J, with 10 bases between. CDR3 protein: CASSSGLGYGYTF. The CDR3 bases are TGTGCCAGCAGTTCGGGCCTCGGCTATGGCTACACCTTC.

The V and J genes are TRBV30 and TRBJ2-1; 11 bases are shared with TRBD2. There are 15 residues in the CDR3. The germline V gene encodes CDR1 GTSNPN and CDR2 SVGIG (reference sequence). V lost 1 base and J lost 3; bases outside the gene matches: 2. The CDR3 reads CAWSALAGGYNEQFF. CDR3 nucleotide sequence: TGTGCCTGGAGTGCCCTAGCGGGGGGCTACAATGAGCAGTTCTTC.

The chain joins TRBV6-5 to TRBJ2-7, with TRBD1 matching 12 bases. Germline V gene data show CDR1 as MNHEY and CDR2 as SVGAGI. V lost 2 bases, J lost 7 bases, and 9 bases stayed unmatched. This CDR3 has 16 residues. The CDR3 sequence is CASSYRPGTGGREQYF. The CDR3 bases are TGTGCCAGCAGTTACAGGCCGGGGACAGGGGGCAGAGAGCAGTACTTC.

The rearrangement joins TRBV18 to TRBJ2-1; 9 bases map to TRBD1. From germline, CDR1 is KGHSH and CDR2 LQKENI. CDR3 length: 14 residues. V gave up 7 bases and J gave up 4 bases; unmatched junction bases: 5. The CDR3 here is CASLGTGIYNEQFF. The CDR3 nucleotides are TGTGCCAGCTTGGGGACAGGGATATACAATGAGCAGTTCTTC.

The rearrangement joins TRBV18 to TRBJ1-6; D gene ambiguous. Germline loops: CDR1 KGHSH, CDR2 LQKENI. V lost 3 bases, J lost 5 bases, and 11 bases lay in between. The CDR3 runs to 15 residues. The CDR3 coding sequence is TGTGCCAGCTCACCCACCAGGCGTGATAATTCACCCCTCCACTTT. It encodes CASSPTRRDNSPLHF. The complete variable domain, with remaining parts taken from reference TRBV18 and TRBJ1-6, reads NAGVMQNPRHLVRRRGQEARLRCSPMKGHSHVYWYRQLPEEGLKFMVYLQKENIIDESGMPKERFSAEFPKEGPSILRIQQVVRGDSAAYFCASSPTRRDNSPLHFGNGTRLTVT.

The V call is TRBV10-3, the J call TRBJ1-1; 7 positions match TRBD1. CDR1 and CDR2 (germline): ENHRY, SYGVKD. V lost 5 bases, J lost 1 base, and 7 bases stayed unmatched. The length of the CDR3 is 15 residues. CDR3 residues: CAISFDRATNTEAFF. The CDR3 DNA reads TGTGCCATCAGTTTTGACAGGGCCACGAACACTGAAGCTTTCTTT.

J is TRBJ2-2 and V is TRBV18, with a tentative D call TRBD1 (6 bases). V lost 3 bases and J lost 4, with 15 bases in between. Germline CDR1 reads KGHSH; CDR2 reads LQKENI. This CDR3 is built from 16 residues. The CDR3 DNA reads as TGTGCCAGCTCACCCCGAGGTGGGACACGCACCGGGGAGCTGTTTTTT. Its translation is CASSPRGGTRTGELFF.

The rearrangement links TRBV6-1 to TRBJ1-5, with TRBD1 matching over 7 bases. This CDR3 is built from 15 residues. V was clipped by 3 bases and J by 2 bases; unmatched bases: 4. Germline V gene sequence: CDR1 MNHNS, CDR2 SASEGT. The CDR3 spells CASSENRGGNQPQHF. The CDR3 DNA sequence: TGTGCCAGCAGTGAGAACAGGGGTGGCAATCAGCCCCAGCATTTT.

V and J are TRBV29-1 and TRBJ1-5; D possibly corresponds to TRBD1 (6 bases). V was cut by 4 bases and J by 2 bases, with 9 bases left in between. CDR3 length: 13 residues. Looked up from germline, CDR1 is SQVTM and CDR2 is ANQGSEA. CDR3 protein: CSVAGGGNQPQHF. CDR3 in DNA: TGCAGCGTTGCGGGGGGCGGCAATCAGCCCCAGCATTTT.

The chain combines TRBV2 with TRBJ1-5; D gene unclear. The CDR3 length is 13 residues. Between the trimmed V and J ends, which lost 7 bases and 2 bases, there was a span of 9 bases. In germline, CDR1 is SNHLY, CDR2 FYNNEI. This CDR3 reads CASKGLGNQPQHF. Here the CDR3 DNA reads TGTGCCAGCAAGGGTTTAGGCAATCAGCCCCAGCATTTT.